This T cell receptor beta chain was retrieved from a study of T cell responses to AZD1222 COVID-19 vaccine (dated by TCRdb to 2020 to 2023). Study-level background: AZD1222 recipients whose second dose came at about 4 weeks and those whose second dose came at about 12 weeks were combined into one group, since spike-specific TCR depth and breadth did not differ between the two schedules. A total of 240 or so trial participants underwent TCR sequencing, of whom about 200 had received two doses of AZD1222 and around 25 had received two doses of the MenACWY control vaccine. Trial participants were enrolled into age subgroups of 18-55, 56-69 and 70-plus years, which contained around 150, 29 and 61 TCR-sequenced participants, respectively.

The CDR3 regions of human TCRbeta chains were analyzed by immunosequencing. The authors' pipeline ran thus. TCRs in the repertoires were compared against a reference library of SARS-CoV-2-specific TCRs that had been generated with the MIRA antigen-specificity platform. Breadth meant the fraction of unique TCRs that were SARS-CoV-2-associated, whereas depth meant the fraction of total T cells that were SARS-CoV-2-associated. Using the MIRA data, each spike-specific TCR was mapped to the spike region that the TCR reacts to and placed in a CD4 or CD8 class. Log10-transformed breadth and depth values were compared by one-way ANOVA with Sidak's multiple comparisons tests. This is the immuneACCESS table as TCRdb keeps it, with only in-frame sequences that have V and J called. A part of the clones is gone; compared with another copy, unresolved V genes explain less than half, and the rest is unexplained. That table furnishes V, J and clone size, whereas the DNA furnished D and trimming. Recorded for this sample are over 45,000 clones; 86% of them occurred a single time. Jointly, the top ten make up 16% of the sample.

Measured from the cysteine to the phenylalanine, the CDR3 is 11 residues long. Only the CDR3 portion is preserved as DNA: 33 bases, with reading frame beginning at the first base. The junction carries 14 bases between V and J, which are trimmed by 10 bases and 8 bases respectively. Taken from the germline V gene (reference sequence), the CDR1 and CDR2 loops are LNHDA and SQIVND. General findings and caveats noted by the study authors: The 56-69-year group was small, and its depth increase did not reach significance, likely because of low power. Participants were mostly white British and included more females than males, and it was suggested by the authors that clonal diversity may have been underestimated. Reportedly, almost half of the unique spike-specific TCRs recognized epitopes lying outside the regions that are mutated in the B.1.351 and B.1.1.7 variants. Only a handful of AZD1222 recipients were SARS-CoV-2 seropositive at baseline, limiting conclusions about previously exposed vaccinees. A significant rise in spike-specific TCR breadth and depth was observed after two AZD1222 doses relative to day 0 and relative to MenACWY recipients. No day 14 peak-response samples were available, so repertoires were characterized only after the peak T cell response. The whole spike protein was spanned by vaccine-associated CD4 TCRs, and dominant responses were seen in regions 160-218 and 743-854.

Notes on this clone: Its binding antigen is unknown. Base-call qualities are not available, and no considerably larger clone is one nucleotide away.

Taken with the paper, the label for time point translates to: baseline before first vaccination. Samples from vaccinated people were obtained from the UK trials COV001 and COV002, which included a single-blind randomized controlled phase 2/3 trial of AZD1222 (ChAdOx1 nCoV-19) in healthy adults. For TCRbeta chain sequencing, PBMC samples from trial participants were taken at day 0 and at day 28 after the second dose. The origin of this receptor is an adult in good health. The sequence links TRBV19 to TRBJ1-1; the D segment could be TRBD1, given 6 matching bases. Sequenced material: peripheral blood, taken on day 0 of AZD1222 vaccination. This receptor carries the CDR3 CATKDRTEAFF. The DNA is as follows: TGTGCCACCAAGGACAGAACGGAAGCTTTCTTT.